The 32 T cell receptor beta chains below were found in one sample sequenced in a study of blood T cell repertoires in COVID-19 (dated by TCRdb to the early 2020s). Library creation used the immunoSEQ multiplex PCR assay. TCRdb took over this immuneACCESS table, retaining in-frame rearrangements with V and J assigned. Such tables are incomplete; in checked studies, under half of the missing clones stem from an unresolved V gene, and the remainder is unexplained. The sample table contains roughly 84,000 clones; only one count was recorded for 70% to 85% of them. The ten biggest clones cover approximately 4.4% of the sample. Sequenced: peripheral blood. Source of these receptors: a woman in her forties or fifties with acute or convalescent COVID-19.

This clone was recorded at least ten times. The chain is built from TRBV14 and TRBJ2-5, with D perhaps matching TRBD2 (6 bases). Per germline, CDR1 SGHDN and CDR2 FVKESK. The CDR3 totals 13 residues. V was pared by 2 bases and J by 11 bases, with 15 bases between. CDR3 in amino acids: CASSQTHLGTQYF. The CDR3 DNA reads as TGTGCCAGCAGCCAAACACACTTAGGGACTCAGTACTTC.

This clone was observed a single time. The chain couples TRBV7-3 to TRBJ2-5; 7 nucleotides agree with TRBD1. V trimming: 3 bases; J trimming: 1 base; junction bases outside the gene matches: 2. Germline V gives CDR1 SGHTA, CDR2 FQGTGA. The CDR3 totals 14 residues. The chain's CDR3 is CASSLTGFQETQYF. The CDR3 bases are TGTGCCAGCAGCTTGACAGGGTTCCAAGAGACCCAGTACTTC.

The gene calls are TRBV6-5 and TRBJ1-5, with D possibly being TRBD1 (6 bases). The CDR3 totals 15 residues. Germline V gene lookup returns CDR1 MNHEY and CDR2 SVGAGI. The germline V and J ends were trimmed by 2 bases and 0 bases, with 8 bases remaining between them. In DNA, the CDR3 is TGTGCCAGCAGTTACGACAGGAATAGCAATCAGCCCCAGCATTTT. It specifies CASSYDRNSNQPQHF.

The J gene is TRBJ1-3, the V gene TRBV5-1, with D maybe TRBD1 (5 bases). The germline gives CDR1 SGHRS, CDR2 YFSETQ. Trimming shortened V by 0 bases and J by 3 bases, and 13 bases separated the two germline ends. The CDR3 sequence is 16 residues long. CDR3 sequence reads: CASSLGTGRYGNTIYF. The CDR3, as DNA: TGCGCCAGCAGCTTGGGTACAGGCCGATATGGAAACACCATATATTTT.

The CDR3 coding sequence is TGTGCCAGCAAGGCGGGAGTGAACACTGAAGCTTTCTTT. Residues: CASKAGVNTEAFF. This rearrangement joins TRBV27 to TRBJ1-1; no reliable D call. Trimming removed 7 bases at V and 0 bases at J, with 9 bases between. Germline V gene lookup returns CDR1 MNHEY and CDR2 SMNVEV (reference sequence). The CDR3 extends over 13 amino acids.

This clone was seen only a few times. This sequence joins TRBV28 and TRBJ2-5, with 8 bases identical to TRBD2. After removal of 4 bases from V and 3 bases from J, the junction contained 4 bases not matched to a gene. Germline-derived CDR1 and CDR2 are MDHEN and SYDVKM. This CDR3 has 14 amino acids. The CDR3 coding sequence is TGTGCCAGCAGTTCCGGCGGGGGGAAAGAGACCCAGTACTTC. It is translated as CASSSGGGKETQYF. Full variable domain (rest looked up from reference TRBV28 and TRBJ2-5): DVKVTQSSRYLVKRTGEKVFLECVQDMDHENMFWYRQDPGLGLRLIYFSYDVKMKEKGDIPEGYSVSREKKERFSLILESASTNQTSMYLCASSSGGGKETQYFGPGTRLLVL.

The chain carries TRBV28 and TRBJ1-2; tentative D call: TRBD1 (6 bases). V was clipped by 6 bases and J by 13 bases, with 24 bases between them. This CDR3 comprises 14 residues. The germline gives CDR1 MDHEN, CDR2 SYDVKM. The CDR3 protein is CASSKGRSDSSFTF. The CDR3 DNA reads as TGTGCCAGCAGCAAAGGGAGATCGGACAGCTCATTCACCTTC.

The chain employs TRBV28 and TRBJ1-1; TRBD1 is a possible D gene (5 bases). The ends were cut back, 6 bases at V and 5 bases at J, with 16 bases in the middle. The CDR3 has 14 residues. Germline values: CDR1 MDHEN, CDR2 SYDVKM. The DNA of the CDR3 is TGTGCCAGCAGGTGGGGGGGAGGAGGGACTGAAGCTTTCTTT. Amino acid sequence: CASRWGGGGTEAFF.

This clone came up once. V and J are TRBV4-1 and TRBJ2-3; D not certain. Germline loops: CDR1 MGHRA, CDR2 YSYEKL. Between the trimmed V and J ends, which lost 0 bases and 4 bases, there was a span of 17 bases. The CDR3 runs 17 residues. This chain's CDR3 is CASSQEDYSIMSDTQYF. The CDR3 DNA follows: TGCGCCAGCAGCCAAGAAGATTACAGTATAATGTCAGATACGCAGTATTTT.

The gene calls are TRBV19 and TRBJ2-1; TRBD2 matches at 9 bases. The germline V gene encodes CDR1 LNHDA and CDR2 SQIVND (reference sequence). This CDR3 region has 16 residues. J gave up 8 bases and V 3 bases, and 11 bases lay outside the gene matches. CDR3 coding DNA: TGTGCCAGTAGTATTCCGCGAGCGGGGGGAGGGGATGAGCAGTTCTTC. This translates into CASSIPRAGGGDEQFF.

This chain joins TRBV6-5 and TRBJ1-2, with D unresolved. The CDR3 is 13 residues long. The V gene's germline CDR1 is MNHEY and CDR2 SVGAGI. V was clipped by 5 bases and J by 8 bases, with 15 bases between them. In DNA form, the CDR3 reads TGTGCCAGCAGTCCCAATGGAGTAAGCGGCTACACCTTC. Translation gives CASSPNGVSGYTF.

This clone was counted a few times. CDR3 sequence reads: CASSRNSGTGYGYTF. For the CDR3, the DNA is TGTGCCAGCAGTCGAAACTCCGGGACAGGGTATGGCTACACCTTC. The V and J genes are TRBV28 and TRBJ1-2; 9 bases are shared with TRBD1. The CDR3 has 15 amino acids. V shed 5 bases, J shed 5 bases, and the junction held 9 bases outside the gene matches. Germline V gene sequence: CDR1 MDHEN, CDR2 SYDVKM.

The chain is built from TRBV7-8 and TRBJ1-1; 7 bases are a match to TRBD1. Trimming removed 8 bases from V and 1 base from J; junction bases left unmatched: 7. Germline CDR1 is SGHVS and CDR2 is FQNEAQ. The CDR3 runs to 14 residues. CDR3: CASSPRTGNTEAFF. The CDR3 DNA reads as TGTGCCAGCTCTCCCCGGACAGGGAACACTGAAGCTTTCTTT.

The table lists this clone with a count of one. V gene TRBV30 combines with J gene TRBJ1-2; TRBD1 aligns across 9 bases. The CDR3 runs to 15 residues. Germline V CDR1 and CDR2: GTSNPN, SVGIG (reference sequence). V was pared by 3 bases and J by 6 bases, with 11 bases of the junction left unmatched. The CDR3 spells CAWRESGTGMNGYTF. The CDR3 bases are TGTGCCTGGAGGGAATCCGGGACAGGGATGAATGGCTACACCTTC.

V and J are TRBV5-6 and TRBJ1-2; D unresolved. The CDR3 has 15 amino acids. Trimming took off 0 bases at V and 0 bases at J, with 9 bases between the two ends. The germline CDR1 and CDR2 sequences are SGHDT and YYEEEE. CDR3 amino acids: CASSLGGPPNYGYTF. The CDR3 DNA sequence: TGTGCCAGCAGCTTGGGTGGGCCCCCTAACTATGGCTACACCTTC.

The chain recombines TRBV4-2 with TRBJ2-7, with TRBD2 as a possible D gene (6 bases). The germline V and J ends were trimmed by 7 bases and 4 bases, with 23 bases remaining between them. This CDR3 has 16 amino acids. Per the germline V gene, CDR1 is LGHNA and CDR2 is YNFKEQ. The DNA for the CDR3 is TGTGCCAGCAATGAACAATGGGGCGGGAATGGGTACGAGCAGTACTTC. It translates to CASNEQWGGNGYEQYF.

The sample holds a few counts of this clone. The V gene is TRBV2, the J gene TRBJ2-1; 7 bases are a match to TRBD2. The germline V gene has CDR1 SNHLY and CDR2 FYNNEI. V lost 3 bases to trimming and J lost 13 bases; unmatched junction nucleotides: 9. The CDR3 sequence is 13 residues long. CDR3 amino acids: CASSDYSGLFQFF. CDR3 bases: TGTGCCAGCAGTGACTATAGCGGGTTGTTCCAGTTCTTC.

The chain has TRBV28 and TRBJ1-5; 7 bases map to TRBD1. The germline V gene has CDR1 MDHEN and CDR2 SYDVKM. The ends lost 1 base at V and 2 bases at J; junction bases unmatched: 8. This CDR3 has 17 amino acids. CDR3 DNA sequence: TGTGCCAGCAGTTTATTGACGCCAGGGGGTGGCAATCAGCCCCAGCATTTT. It is translated as CASSLLTPGGGNQPQHF.

Turning to this clone: The same CDR3 arises from other DNA sequences in this sample as well. V and J are TRBV27 and TRBJ1-1, with D tentatively TRBD1 (5 bases). Germline CDR1 and CDR2: MNHEY and SMNVEV (reference sequence). CDR3 length equals 14 residues. V dropped 6 bases and J dropped 1 base, with 12 bases sitting between them. This CDR3 reads CASSLGQGNTEAFF. The CDR3 nucleotides are TGTGCCAGCAGCCTCGGGCAGGGGAACACTGAAGCTTTCTTT.

The chain links TRBV9 to TRBJ2-7; 7 nucleotides line up with TRBD1. V was pared by 3 bases and J by 1 base, with 10 bases of the junction left unmatched. This CDR3 is built from 16 residues. The V gene's germline CDR1 is SGDLS and CDR2 YYNGEE. The CDR3 sequence: CASSDPRTGLSYEQYF. Written as DNA, the CDR3 is TGTGCCAGCAGCGACCCGCGGACAGGACTTTCCTACGAGCAGTACTTC.

The rearrangement joins TRBV5-4 to TRBJ1-1; D possibly corresponds to TRBD1 (5 bases). V lost 4 bases and J lost 0, with 10 bases in between. CDR1 and CDR2 (germline): SGHNT, YYREEE (reference sequence). The CDR3 length is 14 residues. The chain's CDR3 is CASSAQGVNTEAFF. The DNA of the CDR3 is TGTGCCAGCAGCGCCCAGGGTGTGAACACTGAAGCTTTCTTT.

The rearrangement links TRBV27 to TRBJ2-3; 8 bases map to TRBD2. The V gene end was trimmed by 3 bases and the J gene end by 4 bases; junction bases not matched to a gene: 9. Germline-derived CDR1 and CDR2 are MNHEY and SMNVEV (reference sequence). This CDR3 region has 16 residues. CDR3: CASSFLGAGEADTQYF. The CDR3 coding sequence is TGTGCCAGCAGTTTTCTCGGAGCGGGGGAGGCAGATACGCAGTATTTT.

The V and J genes are TRBV28 and TRBJ1-6, with 7 bases aligning to TRBD1. CDR1 MDHEN and CDR2 SYDVKM come from the germline V gene. This CDR3 spans 19 amino acids. The V segment lost 6 bases and the J segment 0 bases; nucleotides outside the gene matches: 14. Here the CDR3 DNA reads TGTGCCAGCAGCCCCCCGGGACAGAGTAGAAGCTCCTATAATTCACCCCTCCACTTT. The encoded protein is CASSPPGQSRSSYNSPLHF.

The V call is TRBV3-1 (or the pseudogene TRBV3-2), the J call TRBJ1-1; D gene uncertain. Trimming shortened V by 6 bases and J by 0 bases, and 8 bases separated the two germline ends. Germline CDR1 is LGHDT and CDR2 is YNNKEL (reference sequence). This CDR3 is 13 amino acids long. The CDR3 protein is CASSPNLNTEAFF. Here the CDR3 DNA reads TGTGCCAGCAGTCCGAACTTGAACACTGAAGCTTTCTTT.

This clone occurred a few times. V and J are TRBV29-1 and TRBJ1-2; D remains unclear. Germline V gene sequence: CDR1 SQVTM, CDR2 ANQGSEA. Trimming took off 2 bases at V and 8 bases at J, with 15 bases between the two ends. The CDR3 runs to 13 residues. CDR3 sequence: CSVESGLAGGYTF. CDR3 DNA: TGCAGCGTTGAAAGCGGCCTTGCGGGGGGCTACACCTTC.

This chain joins TRBV28 and TRBJ2-3, with 9 bases matching TRBD1. The ends lost 7 bases at V and 1 base at J; junction bases unmatched: 3. The CDR3 is made up of 14 amino acids. The germline gives CDR1 MDHEN, CDR2 SYDVKM. The CDR3 spells CASTRQGGTDTQYF. DNA of the CDR3: TGTGCCAGCACTCGACAGGGGGGCACAGATACGCAGTATTTT.

This clone was picked up a small number of times. This sequence joins TRBV30 and TRBJ2-7; 9 nucleotides line up with TRBD2. The CDR3 is 13 amino acids. Germline V CDR1 and CDR2: GTSNPN, SVGIG (reference sequence). Losses at the gene ends were 5 bases for V and 3 bases for J; bases not matched to a gene: 5. CDR3 DNA: TGTGCCTGGGCACAAGCGGGGGGCTACGAGCAGTACTTC. It translates to CAWAQAGGYEQYF.

The chain combines TRBV27 with TRBJ1-1; TRBD1 might be the D (6 bases). Trimming removed 3 bases at V and 4 bases at J, with 9 bases between. The CDR3 has 13 amino acids. CDR1 is MNHEY and CDR2 is SMNVEV in the germline V gene (reference sequence). CDR3 in DNA: TGTGCCAGCAGTTTGAGGACAGTCACTGAAGCTTTCTTT. It is translated as CASSLRTVTEAFF.

This chain connects TRBV7-2 to TRBJ2-1, with 8 bases that match TRBD2. Germline trimming cut 6 bases from V and 9 bases from J; bases unmatched to any gene: 13. This CDR3 has 15 amino acids. Germline V CDR1 and CDR2: SGHTA, FQGNSA. CDR3 protein: CASRRAGVMGGEQFF. The CDR3, as DNA: TGTGCCAGCAGAAGAGCGGGGGTCATGGGTGGTGAGCAGTTCTTC.

V usage is TRBV7-2 and J usage is TRBJ1-2; 8 bases fit TRBD1. There are 16 residues in the CDR3. CDR1 and CDR2 (germline): SGHTA, FQGNSA. J lost 3 bases, V lost 4 bases, and 10 bases had no gene match. In DNA form, the CDR3 reads TGTGCCAGCAGCTCTCGGCAGGGGGCGACGTACTATGGCTACACCTTC. Its protein is CASSSRQGATYYGYTF.

The chain has TRBV2 and TRBJ1-1; maybe TRBD1 (6 bases). This CDR3 contains 14 residues. Trimming cost V 5 bases and J 1 base, with 11 bases left between them. Per germline, CDR1 SNHLY and CDR2 FYNNEI. The CDR3: CASSTGSGNTEAFF. CDR3 DNA: TGTGCCAGCAGTACAGGGAGTGGGAACACTGAAGCTTTCTTT.

The chain recombines TRBV30 with TRBJ2-7, with D maybe TRBD1 (6 bases). The V gene's germline CDR1 is GTSNPN and CDR2 SVGIG (reference sequence). V gave up 3 bases and J gave up 1 base, with 10 bases separating them. The CDR3 is 13 amino acids. In nucleotides, the CDR3 is TGTGCCTGGAGAGAAGGGGGATCCTACGAGCAGTACTTC. Translating gives CAWREGGSYEQYF.